This entry lists 32 T cell receptor beta chains sequenced from one sample in a study of blood T cell repertoires in COVID-19. Clones were sequenced by immunoSEQ multiplex PCR, and TCRdb holds only the in-frame ones, with some missing. The data show about 59,000 clones, with around 85% seen just once and about 5.5% held by the top ten. Sequenced material: peripheral blood. The receptors were gathered from a woman aged 70-85 years with acute or convalescent COVID-19.

Only a few counts were recorded for this clone. The J gene is TRBJ1-2, the V gene TRBV7-2, with D hard to call. CDR3 length equals 13 residues. CDR1 and CDR2 from the germline V gene are SGHTA and FQGNSA. Trimming cost V 3 bases and J 3 bases, with 8 bases left between them. The CDR3 DNA follows: TGTGCCAGCAGCTTTTCGGGAGACTATGGCTACACCTTC. Translation: CASSFSGDYGYTF.

This rearrangement joins TRBV10-3 to TRBJ2-3, with 10 bases that match TRBD2. The CDR3 extends over 16 amino acids. The trim removed 3 bases at V and 4 bases at J, leaving 7 bases unmatched. From germline, CDR1 is ENHRY and CDR2 SYGVKD. The CDR3 sequence is CAISESIAGGSDTQYF. CDR3 DNA sequence: TGTGCCATCAGTGAATCGATAGCGGGGGGATCAGATACGCAGTATTTT.

The rearrangement links TRBV24-1 to TRBJ2-2; 10 nucleotides align to TRBD1. In germline, CDR1 is KGHDR, CDR2 SFDVKD. V lost 1 base and J lost 5; bases outside the gene matches: 12. This CDR3 has 19 amino acids. The DNA for the CDR3 is TGTGCCACCAGTGATTTAAAATCCCGGACAGGGGGAAAAACCGGGGAGCTGTTTTTT. Its translation is CATSDLKSRTGGKTGELFF.

The chain uses TRBV18 and TRBJ2-5; D perhaps matches TRBD2 (6 bases). Germline values: CDR1 KGHSH, CDR2 LQKENI. Trimming took off 6 bases at V and 1 base at J, with 9 bases between the two ends. CDR3 length equals 13 residues. In nucleotides, the CDR3 is TGTGCCAGCTCGCGGGACGCCCAAGAGACCCAGTACTTC. Amino acids: CASSRDAQETQYF.

The rearrangement joins TRBV7-9 to TRBJ2-7, with D unresolved. Germline CDR1 reads SEHNR; CDR2 reads FQNEAQ (reference sequence). Trimming left V 5 bases short and J 0 bases short, with 17 bases between. This CDR3 region has 16 residues. CDR3 coding DNA: TGTGCCAGCAGCGGAGATGTTGGCCTTAGCTCCTACGAGCAGTACTTC. This translates into CASSGDVGLSSYEQYF.

The rearrangement joins TRBV18 to TRBJ2-7; perhaps TRBD2 as D (5 bases). The CDR3 totals 13 residues. With 0 bases removed from V and 5 bases from J, the gap between germline ends came to 8 bases. Looked up from germline, CDR1 is KGHSH and CDR2 is LQKENI. In DNA, the CDR3 is TGTGCCAGCTCACCACCGGGGAGTCACGAGCAGTACTTC. It encodes CASSPPGSHEQYF.

The rearrangement links TRBV2 to TRBJ2-5; D gene uncertain. Trimming removed 10 bases from V and 5 bases from J, with 11 bases in between. This CDR3 spans 11 amino acids. CDR1 and CDR2 from the germline V gene are SNHLY and FYNNEI. CDR3 nucleotide sequence: TGTGCCAACGAGGTTGGGGAGACCCAGTACTTC. Residues: CANEVGETQYF.

This chain connects TRBV7-2 to TRBJ1-2; D uncertain. Germline CDR1 is SGHTA and CDR2 is FQGNSA. The ends were cut back, 5 bases at V and 4 bases at J, with 11 bases in the middle. The CDR3 is 13 amino acids. The CDR3 DNA follows: TGTGCCAGCAGCACCGGGATGAGCTATGGCTACACCTTC. Encoded protein: CASSTGMSYGYTF.

The V call is TRBV7-2, the J call TRBJ2-1; perhaps TRBD1 as D (6 bases). The germline V and J ends were trimmed by 8 bases and 10 bases, with 21 bases remaining between them. This CDR3 spans 14 amino acids. Germline lookup yields CDR1 SGHTA and CDR2 FQGNSA. The DNA of the CDR3 is TGTGCCAGCTTCCAGGGACGACAGGACGTAGAGCAGTTCTTC. Translated, it gives CASFQGRQDVEQFF.

This chain uses TRBV19 with TRBJ1-2; no clear D gene. The V gene lost 2 bases and the J gene lost 5 bases, with 9 bases spanning the gap. The CDR3 runs to 13 residues. CDR1 is LNHDA and CDR2 is SQIVND in the germline V gene (reference sequence). CDR3 in DNA: TGTGCCAGTAGTATACAACAGCAGTATGGCTACACCTTC. This codes for CASSIQQQYGYTF.

This chain links TRBV4-2 with TRBJ1-6, with D maybe TRBD1 (6 bases). The germline gives CDR1 LGHNA, CDR2 YNFKEQ. This CDR3 contains 15 residues. Deletions cut 0 bases from V and 8 bases from J, with 11 bases between. CDR3 nucleotide sequence: TGTGCCAGCAGCCAAGATACAGGGCAGGATTCACCCCTCCACTTT. This encodes CASSQDTGQDSPLHF.

The V and J genes are TRBV19 and TRBJ1-2; D is perhaps TRBD1 (5 bases). This CDR3 is 14 amino acids long. Trimming took 6 bases from V and 2 from J, leaving 13 bases between them. Germline V gene sequence: CDR1 LNHDA, CDR2 SQIVND (reference sequence). DNA of the CDR3: TGTGCCAGTAGAGGGACCGCGGGGAACTATGGCTACACCTTC. Its protein is CASRGTAGNYGYTF.

This chain uses TRBV27 with TRBJ1-6; perhaps TRBD1 as D (6 bases). Germline CDR1 reads MNHEY; CDR2 reads SMNVEV (reference sequence). This CDR3 is built from 15 residues. V lost 7 bases, J lost 3 bases, and 13 bases lay in between. CDR3 region: CASMVEGDYNSPLHF. CDR3 in DNA: TGTGCCAGCATGGTCGAGGGGGACTATAATTCACCCCTCCACTTT.

The J gene is TRBJ2-5, the V gene TRBV9; TRBD2 aligns across 7 bases. V lost 2 bases, J lost 3 bases, and 4 bases stayed unmatched. Germline CDR1 and CDR2: SGDLS and YYNGEE. This CDR3 spans 14 amino acids. This CDR3 reads CASSVASGEETQYF. DNA for the CDR3: TGTGCCAGCAGCGTTGCTAGCGGAGAAGAGACCCAGTACTTC.

The chain links TRBV6-1 to TRBJ2-1, with D maybe TRBD1 (6 bases). This CDR3 comprises 13 residues. Germline V gene sequence: CDR1 MNHNS, CDR2 SASEGT. V was shortened by 1 base and J by 8 bases, with 9 bases between the two germline ends. CDR3 protein: CASSEEQGDEQFF. CDR3 nucleotide sequence: TGTGCCAGCAGTGAAGAACAGGGCGATGAGCAGTTCTTC.

The chain carries TRBV9 and TRBJ1-1, with D perhaps TRBD1 (5 bases). This CDR3 has 13 amino acids. V dropped 4 bases and J dropped 4 bases, with 11 bases sitting between them. Looked up from germline, CDR1 is SGDLS and CDR2 is YYNGEE. The CDR3 DNA reads as TGTGCCAGCAGCCTAATCGGGGGCACTGAAGCTTTCTTT. Protein: CASSLIGGTEAFF.

The V call is TRBV11-1, the J call TRBJ2-7; a possible D gene is TRBD2 (6 bases). The germline V and J ends were trimmed by 5 bases and 6 bases, with 11 bases remaining between them. Germline V gene data show CDR1 as SGHAT and CDR2 as FQDESV (reference sequence). There are 12 residues in the CDR3. CDR3 sequence (DNA): TGTGCCAGCAGCCGGGGGTCGTCCGAGCAGTACTTC. This translates into CASSRGSSEQYF.

The chain combines TRBV7-9 with TRBJ2-1, with 9 bases aligning to TRBD2. The CDR3 spans 15 residues. Per the germline V gene, CDR1 is SEHNR and CDR2 is FQNEAQ (reference sequence). V lost 4 bases and J lost 4; bases outside the gene matches: 5. CDR3 in amino acids: CASSSSAGGYNEQFF. The CDR3 region has the DNA TGTGCCAGCAGCTCCTCAGCGGGGGGATACAATGAGCAGTTCTTC. The complete variable domain, with remaining parts taken from reference TRBV7-9 and TRBJ2-1, reads DTGVSQNPRHKITKRGQNVTFRCDPISEHNRLYWYRQTLGQGPEFLTYFQNEAQLEKSRLLSDRFSAERPKGSFSTLEIQRTEQGDSAMYLCASSSSAGGYNEQFFGPGTRLTVL.

This rearrangement joins TRBV5-6 to TRBJ2-1; D perhaps matches TRBD2 (5 bases). Germline-derived CDR1 and CDR2 are SGHDT and YYEEEE. Trimming left V 3 bases short and J 0 bases short, with 10 bases between. There are 15 residues in the CDR3. CDR3 nucleotide sequence: TGTGCCAGCAGCTGGACTGGGAGCTCCTACAATGAGCAGTTCTTC. Translated: CASSWTGSSYNEQFF.

The chain links TRBV27 to TRBJ1-2; D ambiguous. From germline, CDR1 is MNHEY and CDR2 SMNVEV (reference sequence). Deletions cut 4 bases from V and 4 bases from J, with 16 bases between. The CDR3 totals 15 residues. The CDR3 loop is CASSSSPSAFYGYTF. CDR3 sequence (DNA): TGTGCCAGCAGTTCTAGCCCCTCGGCTTTCTATGGCTACACCTTC.

The chain joins TRBV5-1 to TRBJ1-2, with 7 positions matching TRBD1. V trimming: 0 bases; J trimming: 0 bases; junction bases outside the gene matches: 5. Germline CDR1 SGHRS, CDR2 YFSETQ. CDR3 length: 16 residues. As DNA, the CDR3 is TGCGCCAGCAGCTTGGAAGGCCAGGGGGCTAACTATGGCTACACCTTC. It is translated as CASSLEGQGANYGYTF. Full variable domain (remainder filled in from reference TRBV5-1 and TRBJ1-2): KAGVTQTPRYLIKTRGQQVTLSCSPISGHRSVSWYQQTPGQGLQFLFEYFSETQRNKGNFPGRFSGRQFSNSRSEMNVSTLELGDSALYLCASSLEGQGANYGYTFGSGTRLTVV.

This chain links TRBV10-3 with TRBJ2-1, with TRBD2 matching 7 bases. This CDR3 contains 14 residues. Germline values: CDR1 ENHRY, CDR2 SYGVKD. V dropped 4 bases and J dropped 5; count of bases not matched to a gene: 5. CDR3 DNA: TGTGCCATCAGTGTAGCGGGCCCTGACAATGAGCAGTTCTTC. Translation: CAISVAGPDNEQFF.

This clone appeared a few times. The chain uses TRBV28 and TRBJ1-6; D is possibly TRBD1 (6 bases). Germline-derived CDR1 and CDR2 are MDHEN and SYDVKM. V lost 3 bases, J lost 6 bases, and 15 bases lay in between. The CDR3 sequence is 16 residues long. The CDR3 sequence: CASSLRAGAFNSPLHF. CDR3 in DNA: TGTGCCAGCAGTTTGCGGGCAGGGGCGTTTAATTCACCCCTCCACTTT.

The V gene is TRBV19, the J gene TRBJ1-1, with 7 positions matching TRBD1. Germline V CDR1 and CDR2: LNHDA, SQIVND (reference sequence). The CDR3 sequence is 15 residues long. Trimming cost V 7 bases and J 1 base; bases outside gene matches: 9. The CDR3 protein is CASNTQGQPNTEAFF. CDR3 bases: TGTGCCAGTAACACCCAGGGACAGCCGAACACTGAAGCTTTCTTT.

V and J are TRBV29-1 and TRBJ1-4; no clear D. The CDR3 sequence is 13 residues long. With 4 bases removed from V and 4 bases from J, the gap between germline ends came to 10 bases. Germline V gene lookup returns CDR1 SQVTM and CDR2 ANQGSEA. The CDR3 nucleotides are TGCAGCGTTGTGGTACAGATTAATGAAAAACTGTTTTTT. Amino acids: CSVVVQINEKLFF. The whole variable domain, filled in from reference TRBV29-1 and TRBJ1-4, reads SAVISQKPSRDICQRGTSLTIQCQVDSQVTMMFWYRQQPGQSLTLIATANQGSEATYESGFVIDKFPISRPNLTFSTLTVSNMSPEDSSIYLCSVVVQINEKLFFGSGTQLSVL.

The V and J genes are TRBV29-1 and TRBJ2-7; D gene ambiguous. Trimming removed 3 bases at V and 7 bases at J, with 16 bases between. Germline values: CDR1 SQVTM, CDR2 ANQGSEA. The CDR3 extends over 13 amino acids. The CDR3 reads CSVDIPPEEEQYF. The DNA of the CDR3 is TGCAGCGTTGATATCCCTCCCGAGGAAGAGCAGTACTTC.

The V and J genes are TRBV21-1 and TRBJ1-2. TRBV21-1 is a known pseudogene. CDR3 length: 14 residues. CDR3 sequence (DNA): TGTGCCAGCAGCCCCCCCGGCGCATGGAGGGGCTACACCTTC. Amino acids: CASSPPGAWRGYTF.

This clone is termed medium-sized. The chain links TRBV5-3 to TRBJ2-7, with 7 bases aligning to TRBD1. TRBV5-3 belongs to the ORF category, with a function that is uncertain. The CDR3 extends over 16 amino acids. Germline trimming cut 7 bases from V and 0 bases from J; bases unmatched to any gene: 13. The CDR3 sequence: CAREKGGSPRSYEQYF. CDR3 nucleotide sequence: TGTGCCAGAGAGAAAGGGGGCTCGCCGCGCTCCTACGAGCAGTACTTC.

The chain carries TRBV6-5 and TRBJ1-1; a weak D match, TRBD1 (6 bases). Germline V gene sequence: CDR1 MNHEY, CDR2 SVGAGI. This CDR3 comprises 15 residues. Between the trimmed V and J ends, which lost 5 bases and 5 bases, there was a span of 18 bases. As DNA, the CDR3 is TGTGCCAGCAGTCCCGGCGGGGGCGGGAATACTGAAGCTTTCTTT. Protein sequence: CASSPGGGGNTEAFF.

The gene calls are TRBV19 and TRBJ1-6; D not certain. This CDR3 comprises 21 residues. Trimming removed 7 bases from V and 0 bases from J, with 28 bases in between. CDR1 is LNHDA and CDR2 is SQIVND in the germline V gene (reference sequence). The CDR3 sequence is CASTPQQGVIEGGSYNSPLHF. The DNA for the CDR3 is TGTGCCAGTACCCCGCAGCAAGGTGTAATCGAAGGCGGCTCCTATAATTCACCCCTCCACTTT. Supplemented by reference TRBV19 and TRBJ1-6, the full variable domain reads DGGITQSPKYLFRKEGQNVTLSCEQNLNHDAMYWYRQDPGQGLRLIYYSQIVNDFQKGDIAEGYSVSREKKESFPLTVTSAQKNPTAFYLCASTPQQGVIEGGSYNSPLHFGNGTRLTVT.

The J gene is TRBJ2-3, the V gene TRBV4-3; 9 bases line up with TRBD2. The length of the CDR3 is 16 residues. CDR1 is LGHNA and CDR2 is YSLEER in the germline V gene. The junction had 7 bases not matched to a gene; V was cut back by 2 bases and J by 4 bases. CDR3 nucleotide sequence: TGCGCCAGCAGCCAACTACGGGGACTAGCCCCAGATACGCAGTATTTT. This codes for CASSQLRGLAPDTQYF.

V and J are TRBV3-1 (or the pseudogene TRBV3-2) and TRBJ1-1; D remains ambiguous. Germline CDR1 LGHDT, CDR2 YNNKEL (reference sequence). The V and J ends lost 5 bases and 8 bases respectively, with 15 bases between them. The CDR3 covers 13 residues. CDR3 sequence (DNA): TGTGCCAGCAGCTACTCAAACACAGAAGAAGCTTTCTTT. Translating it yields CASSYSNTEEAFF.